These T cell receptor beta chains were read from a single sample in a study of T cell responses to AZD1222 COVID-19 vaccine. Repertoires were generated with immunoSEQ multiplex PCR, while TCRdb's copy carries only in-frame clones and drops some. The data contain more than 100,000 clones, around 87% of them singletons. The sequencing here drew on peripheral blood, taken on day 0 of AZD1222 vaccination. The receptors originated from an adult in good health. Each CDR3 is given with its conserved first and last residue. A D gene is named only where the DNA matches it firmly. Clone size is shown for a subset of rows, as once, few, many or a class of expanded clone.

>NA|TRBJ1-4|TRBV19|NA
TGTGCCAGTCGGCCGGGGCCGGAAAAACTGTTTTTT
CASRPGPEKLFF
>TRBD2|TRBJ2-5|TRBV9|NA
TGTGCCAGCAGCGGTGGAGTTGGGGGGGTCCAAGAGACCCAGTACTTC
CASSGGVGGVQETQYF
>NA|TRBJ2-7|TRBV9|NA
TGTGCCAGCAGCTTCTCCAAGGGAGGTTACGAGCAGTACTTC
CASSFSKGGYEQYF
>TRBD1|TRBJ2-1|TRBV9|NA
TGTGCCAGCAGCCTCCTCGAAGGGACAGTCATCTACAATGAGCAGTTCTTC
CASSLLEGTVIYNEQFF
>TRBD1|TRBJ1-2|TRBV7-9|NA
TGTGCCAGCAGCTTAGGACAGGGGAACTATGGCTACACCTTC
CASSLGQGNYGYTF
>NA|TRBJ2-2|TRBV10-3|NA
TGTGCCATCAGTGAGTTGCCACAGGGAGGAAGCACCGGGGAGCTGTTTTTT
CAISELPQGGSTGELFF
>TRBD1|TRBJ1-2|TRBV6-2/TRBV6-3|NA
TGTGCCAGCAGTTTCGTAGAGACAGGGGGCCAGGGTGGCTACACCTTC
CASSFVETGGQGGYTF
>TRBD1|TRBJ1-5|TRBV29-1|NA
TGCAGCGTGTCCCAGGGGGCCAATCAGCCCCAGCATTTT
CSVSQGANQPQHF
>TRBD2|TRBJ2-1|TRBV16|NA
TGTGCCAGCAGCCTTTCGGGGGGAGACAATGAGCAGTTCTTC
CASSLSGGDNEQFF
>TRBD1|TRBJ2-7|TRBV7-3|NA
TGTGCCAGCAGCGAAACGGGACAGGGACTCAAGCAGTACTTC
CASSETGQGLKQYF
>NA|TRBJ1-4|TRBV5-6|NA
TGTGCCAGCAGCTCAGTGGCAACTAATGAAAAACTGTTTTTT
CASSSVATNEKLFF
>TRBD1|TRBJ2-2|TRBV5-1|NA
TGCGCCAGCAGCCAGGACAGGGTGGGCACCGGGGAGCTGTTTTTT
CASSQDRVGTGELFF
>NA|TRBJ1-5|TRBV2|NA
TGTGCCAGCACCCGGGGAAGCAGTCAGCCCCAGCATTTT
CASTRGSSQPQHF
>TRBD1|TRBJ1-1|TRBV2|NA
TGTGCCAGCAGAGTTCGGACAGGGGGTGGGGAAGCTTTCTTT
CASRVRTGGGEAFF
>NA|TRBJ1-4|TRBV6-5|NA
TGTGCCAGCCGTCTCGGGTTCTCTAATGAAAAACTGTTTTTT
CASRLGFSNEKLFF
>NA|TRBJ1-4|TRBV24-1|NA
TGTGCCACCAGTGTCGTACACTCGAGGACTTTTGCAACTAATGAAAAACTGTTTTTT
CATSVVHSRTFATNEKLFF
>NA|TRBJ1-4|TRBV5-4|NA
TGTGCCAGCAGCCCGGGGACGGCAGGGGATGAAAAACTGTTTTTT
CASSPGTAGDEKLFF
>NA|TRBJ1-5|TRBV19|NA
TGTGCCAGTAGTACACAGGGTATCTGGCAGCCCCAGCATTTT
CASSTQGIWQPQHF
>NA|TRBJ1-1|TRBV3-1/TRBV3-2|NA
TGTGCCAGCAGCCAAGAATCTCTCAGGAACACTGAAGCTTTCTTT
CASSQESLRNTEAFF
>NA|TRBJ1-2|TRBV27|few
TGTGCCATCTGGACGGGACGCGGCTACACCTTC
CAIWTGRGYTF
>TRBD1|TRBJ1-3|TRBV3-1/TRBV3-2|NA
TGTGCCAGCAGACCGGGACAGTCTTCTGGAAACACCATATATTTT
CASRPGQSSGNTIYF